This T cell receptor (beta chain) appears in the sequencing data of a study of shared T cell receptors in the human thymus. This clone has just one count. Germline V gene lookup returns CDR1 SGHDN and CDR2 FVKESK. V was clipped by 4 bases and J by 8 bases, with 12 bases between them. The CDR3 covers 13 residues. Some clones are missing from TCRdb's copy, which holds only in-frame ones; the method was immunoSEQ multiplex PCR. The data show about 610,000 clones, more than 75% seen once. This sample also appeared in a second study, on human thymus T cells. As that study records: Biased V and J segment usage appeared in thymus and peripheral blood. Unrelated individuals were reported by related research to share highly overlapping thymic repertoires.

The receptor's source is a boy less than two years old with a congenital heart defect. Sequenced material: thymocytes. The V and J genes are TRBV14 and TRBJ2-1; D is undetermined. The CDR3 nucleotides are TGTGCCAGCAGCCCCCCGGAGCTCCATGAGCAGTTCTTC. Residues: CASSPPELHEQFF.